This TCR beta chain was retrieved from a study of blood T cell repertoires in COVID-19. Across the whole study: Collection of acute and convalescent COVID-19 samples took place in the United States, Italy and Spain. Nucleic acid was either cDNA or gDNA, and it came from T cells, B-cell-depleted T cells, or PBMCs.

This CDR3 spans 14 amino acids. The germline CDR1 and CDR2 sequences are MDHEN and SYDVKM. Trimming pared 3 bases from V and 8 bases from J, leaving 14 bases between. Profiled with immunoSEQ multiplex PCR; TCRdb holds only in-frame clones, not every one. The sample includes about 98,000 clones, around 82% of them seen just once. The rearrangement links TRBV28 to TRBJ2-1; perhaps TRBD1 as D (5 bases). The TCR was taken from a man between 70 and 80 years old with active or convalescent COVID-19. The sample was peripheral blood. The CDR3 bases are TGTGCCAGCAGTTTTGGCCAGGGTGAGGATGAGCAGTTCTTC. Protein sequence: CASSFGQGEDEQFF.